The sequence of this T cell receptor beta chain was determined in a study of blood T cell repertoires in COVID-19 (dated by TCRdb to the early 2020s). Notes on the research overall: The collaborator samples originated in the United States, Italy and Spain and spanned the acute and convalescent phases of COVID-19. The material from the prospective study consisted of cDNA or gDNA derived from T cells, B-cell-depleted T cells, or PBMCs. Deeply sampled blood TCRbeta repertoires from subjects exposed to, actively infected with, or recovered from COVID-19 were included in the dataset. The repertoires were released in a freely available public database meant as a resource for research on the immune response to SARS-CoV-2. The samples were drawn from two sources: the first 160 participants of the ongoing ImmuneRACE study, and fewer than 1,500 subjects contributed by 6 global collaborators. A de-identified subject ID, COVID-19 status, age in years and sex were almost always included in the sample metadata. Where HLA class I and class II types were available, the types were taken from metadata supplied by the sample provider, not from assay-based typing.

TCRbeta CDR3 regions were amplified from genomic DNA using the immunoSEQ Assay, a bias-controlled multiplex PCR. The study's own analysis went as follows. Nucleated cell counts per sample were estimated from amplification of reference gene primers within the assay. To quantify the absolute abundance of each unique TCRbeta CDR3 rearrangement, sequence reads were collapsed and filtered. For each sample, productive Simpson clonality was calculated by taking the square root of Simpson's diversity index across productive rearrangements. Sourced from immuneACCESS, this table was stored by TCRdb with only in-frame sequences that have V and J called. A share of the clones is absent; for the studies checked, an unresolved V gene accounts for under half, and the remainder has no known explanation. That table gives V, J and clone size, and the DNA gave D and trimming. The sample yields some 97,000 clones; just over 90% were counted once. Jointly, the top ten make up 4.5% to 5.5% of the sample.

Of note for this clone: This clone's antigen is unknown. Base qualities were left out, and no much larger clone turns up one base away.

V is pared back by 6 bases and J by 2 bases, with 10 bases lying between the germline termini. As encoded in the germline V gene (reference sequence), CDR1 is SEHNR while CDR2 is FQNEAQ. The CDR3 sequence holds 13 residues, the cysteine and phenylalanine included. The only DNA kept is the CDR3, 39 bases in frame from the first base. Study-wide conclusions, independent of this receptor: The amount of clinical and demographic metadata varied by source and participant and was provided uncurated.

Each collaborating institution followed its own protocols to collect whole blood in K2EDTA tubes. For TCRbeta analysis, collaborator samples were shipped as frozen whole blood, as isolated PBMCs, or as DNA extracted from either sample type. The receptor comes from a man aged 50-59 years with acute or convalescent COVID-19. The V and J segments used are TRBV7-9 and TRBJ1-1; no D gene can be assigned with confidence. Material for sequencing was peripheral blood. The nucleotide sequence is given as TGTGCCAGCAGAACAGACACCAACACTGAAGCTTTCTTT. It translates as CASRTDTNTEAFF.